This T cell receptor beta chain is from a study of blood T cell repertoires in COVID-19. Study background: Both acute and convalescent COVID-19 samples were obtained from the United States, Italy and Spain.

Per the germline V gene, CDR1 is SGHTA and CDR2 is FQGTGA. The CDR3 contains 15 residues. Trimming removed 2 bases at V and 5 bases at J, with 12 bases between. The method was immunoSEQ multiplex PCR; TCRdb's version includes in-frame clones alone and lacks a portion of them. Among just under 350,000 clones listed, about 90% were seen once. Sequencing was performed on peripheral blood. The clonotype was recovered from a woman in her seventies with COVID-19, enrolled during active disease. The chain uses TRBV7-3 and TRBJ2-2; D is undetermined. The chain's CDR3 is CASSLYGLETGELFF. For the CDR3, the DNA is TGTGCCAGCAGCTTATATGGCCTAGAAACCGGGGAGCTGTTTTTT.